This TCR beta chain is drawn from a study of liver allograft versus peripheral blood T cells. Study-level background: In transplanted livers, T cell receptor repertoires were compared with those found in the recipients' peripheral blood.

Comments on this clonotype: What it recognizes is unknown.

There are 14 residues in the CDR3. V lost 1 base and J lost 2, with 8 bases in between. The V gene's germline CDR1 is SGHVT and CDR2 SQSDAQ. General observations from the study: Differences were reported between the T cell receptor repertoires inside liver allografts and those that were detected in peripheral blood.

TCRdb re-called the reads through MiXCR, storing one row per CDR3 protein. The table includes about 2,300 distinct CDR3 sequences, 16% detected once. The chain is built from TRBV7-4 and TRBJ1-1; D remains unclear. This TCR was sampled from a human patient who had a liver transplant. Some of these T cells may belong to the graft donor. The CDR3: CASSLGTGNTEAFF. CDR3 sequence (DNA): TGTGCCAGCAGCTTAGGAACGGGTAACACTGAAGCTTTCTTT.